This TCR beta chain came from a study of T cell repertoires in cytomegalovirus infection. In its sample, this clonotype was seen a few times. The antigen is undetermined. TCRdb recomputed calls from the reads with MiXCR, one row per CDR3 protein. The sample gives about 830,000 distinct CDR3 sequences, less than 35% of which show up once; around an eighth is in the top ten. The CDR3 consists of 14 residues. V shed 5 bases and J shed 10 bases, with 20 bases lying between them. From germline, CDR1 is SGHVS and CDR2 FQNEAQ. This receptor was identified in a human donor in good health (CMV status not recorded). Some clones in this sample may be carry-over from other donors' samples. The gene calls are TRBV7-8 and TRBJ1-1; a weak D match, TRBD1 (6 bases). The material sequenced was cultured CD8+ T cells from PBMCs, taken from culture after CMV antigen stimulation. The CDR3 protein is CASSTKRGVVRAFF. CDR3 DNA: TGTGCCAGCAGCACTAAAAGGGGGGTGGTTCGAGCTTTCTTT.